What follows are 2 T cell receptor beta chains derived from one specimen sequenced in a study of blood T cell repertoires in COVID-19. TCRdb's copy holds only in-frame clones and misses some; the assay was immunoSEQ multiplex PCR. The sample has some 360,000 clones; about 88% are singletons. The sequenced material came from PBMCs or T cells enriched from blood (not recorded which). These receptors originate from a woman under 40 who had been exposed to COVID-19.

The chain combines TRBV5-1 with TRBJ2-1; 11 nucleotides match TRBD2. The junction had 9 bases not matched to a gene; V was cut back by 4 bases and J by 6 bases. The CDR3 is 16 amino acids. Looked up from germline, CDR1 is SGHRS and CDR2 is YFSETQ. The chain's CDR3 is CASSPLAGGEGNEQFF. CDR3 coding DNA: TGCGCCAGCAGCCCCTTAGCGGGAGGGGAAGGCAATGAGCAGTTCTTC.

The chain is built from TRBV5-1 and TRBJ1-4, with TRBD1 as a possible D gene (5 bases). The CDR3 has 16 residues. V lost 3 bases, J lost 5 bases, and 17 bases lay in between. In germline, CDR1 is SGHRS, CDR2 YFSETQ. CDR3 nucleotide sequence: TGCGCCAGCAGCTCTCGACTAGACAGCCCCAATGAAAAACTGTTTTTT. Its translation is CASSSRLDSPNEKLFF.